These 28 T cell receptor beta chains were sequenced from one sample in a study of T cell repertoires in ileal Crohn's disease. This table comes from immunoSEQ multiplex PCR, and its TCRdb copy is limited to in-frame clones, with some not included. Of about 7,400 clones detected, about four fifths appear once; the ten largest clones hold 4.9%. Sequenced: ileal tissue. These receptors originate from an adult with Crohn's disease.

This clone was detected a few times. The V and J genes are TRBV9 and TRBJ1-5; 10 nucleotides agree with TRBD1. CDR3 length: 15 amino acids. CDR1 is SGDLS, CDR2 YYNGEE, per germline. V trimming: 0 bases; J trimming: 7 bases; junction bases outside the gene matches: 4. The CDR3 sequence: CASSVAGTGVQPQHF. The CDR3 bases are TGTGCCAGCAGCGTAGCCGGGACAGGGGTACAGCCCCAGCATTTT.

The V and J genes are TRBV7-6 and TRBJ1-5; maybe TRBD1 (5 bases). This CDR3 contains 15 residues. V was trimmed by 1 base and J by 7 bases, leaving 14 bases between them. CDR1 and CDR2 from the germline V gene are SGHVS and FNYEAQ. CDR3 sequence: CASSLEDGWGQPQHF. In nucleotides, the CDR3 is TGTGCCAGCAGCTTAGAAGACGGCTGGGGCCAGCCCCAGCATTTT.

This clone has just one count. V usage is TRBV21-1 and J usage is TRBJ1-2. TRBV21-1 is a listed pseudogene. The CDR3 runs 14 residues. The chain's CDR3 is CASSKSGRNYGYTF. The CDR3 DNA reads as TGTGCCAGCAGCAAAAGCGGACGGAACTATGGCTACACCTTC.

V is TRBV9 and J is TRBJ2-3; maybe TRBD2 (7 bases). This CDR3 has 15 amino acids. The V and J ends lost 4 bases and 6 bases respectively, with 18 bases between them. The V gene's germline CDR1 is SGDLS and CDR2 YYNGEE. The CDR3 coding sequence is TGTGCCAGCAGCCCCGGGGGGCTAGCATCCGATACGCAGTATTTT. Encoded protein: CASSPGGLASDTQYF.

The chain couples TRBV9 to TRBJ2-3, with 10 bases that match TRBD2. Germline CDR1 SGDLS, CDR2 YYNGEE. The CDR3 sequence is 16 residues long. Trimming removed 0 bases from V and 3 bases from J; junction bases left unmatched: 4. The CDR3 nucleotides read TGTGCCAGCAGCGTAGCTAGCGGGAGAGGAACAGATACGCAGTATTTT. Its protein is CASSVASGRGTDTQYF.

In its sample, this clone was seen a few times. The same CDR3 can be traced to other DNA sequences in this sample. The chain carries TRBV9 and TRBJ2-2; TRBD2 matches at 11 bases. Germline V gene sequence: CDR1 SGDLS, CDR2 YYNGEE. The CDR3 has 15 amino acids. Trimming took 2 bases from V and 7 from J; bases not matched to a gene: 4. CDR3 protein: CASSVSGRGGGELFF. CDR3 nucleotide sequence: TGTGCCAGCAGCGTTAGCGGGAGGGGCGGCGGGGAGCTGTTTTTT.

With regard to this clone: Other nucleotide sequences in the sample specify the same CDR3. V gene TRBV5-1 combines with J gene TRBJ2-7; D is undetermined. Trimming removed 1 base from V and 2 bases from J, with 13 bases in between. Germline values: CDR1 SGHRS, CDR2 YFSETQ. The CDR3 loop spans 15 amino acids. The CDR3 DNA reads TGCGCCAGCAGCTTGTCAAGTAGCCCTGCCTACGAGCAGTACTTC. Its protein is CASSLSSSPAYEQYF.

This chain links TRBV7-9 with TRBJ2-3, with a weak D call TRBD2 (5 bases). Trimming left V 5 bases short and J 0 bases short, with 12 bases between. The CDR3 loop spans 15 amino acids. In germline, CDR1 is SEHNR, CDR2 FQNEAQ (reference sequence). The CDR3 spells CASSPGFYSTDTQYF. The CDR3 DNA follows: TGTGCCAGCAGCCCGGGATTCTACAGCACAGATACGCAGTATTTT.

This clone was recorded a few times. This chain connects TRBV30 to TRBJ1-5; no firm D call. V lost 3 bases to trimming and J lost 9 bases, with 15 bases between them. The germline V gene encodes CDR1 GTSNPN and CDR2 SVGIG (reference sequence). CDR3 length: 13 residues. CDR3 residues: CAWSGLAFTPQHF. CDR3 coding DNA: TGTGCCTGGAGCGGACTTGCCTTTACGCCCCAGCATTTT. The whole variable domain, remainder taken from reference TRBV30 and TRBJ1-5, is SQTIHQWPATLVQPVGSPLSLECTVEGTSNPNLYWYRQAAGRGLQLLFYSVGIGQISSEVPQNLSASRPQDRQFILSSKKLLLSDSGFYLCAWSGLAFTPQHFGDGTRLSIL.

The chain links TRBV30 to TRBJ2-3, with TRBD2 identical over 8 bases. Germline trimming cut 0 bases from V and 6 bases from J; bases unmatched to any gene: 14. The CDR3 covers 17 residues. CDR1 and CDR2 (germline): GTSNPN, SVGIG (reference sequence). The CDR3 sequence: CAWSVNPPTSGGDTQYF. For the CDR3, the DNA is TGTGCCTGGAGTGTAAACCCCCCTACTAGCGGAGGGGATACGCAGTATTTT.

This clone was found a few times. The CDR3 spells CASSPGRDNEQFF. CDR3 nucleotide sequence: TGTGCCAGCTCACCCGGGAGGGACAATGAGCAGTTCTTC. The chain employs TRBV18 and TRBJ2-1, with 8 nucleotides matching TRBD2. Germline CDR1 KGHSH, CDR2 LQKENI. The CDR3 totals 13 residues. The V and J ends lost 3 bases and 5 bases, in that order; junction bases with no gene match: 0.

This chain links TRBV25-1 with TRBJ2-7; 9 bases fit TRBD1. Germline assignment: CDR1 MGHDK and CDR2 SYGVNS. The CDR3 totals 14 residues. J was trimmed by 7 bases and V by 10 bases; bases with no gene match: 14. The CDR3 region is CATAPRDRVVEQYF. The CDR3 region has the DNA TGTGCCACAGCGCCCCGGGACAGGGTAGTAGAGCAGTACTTC.

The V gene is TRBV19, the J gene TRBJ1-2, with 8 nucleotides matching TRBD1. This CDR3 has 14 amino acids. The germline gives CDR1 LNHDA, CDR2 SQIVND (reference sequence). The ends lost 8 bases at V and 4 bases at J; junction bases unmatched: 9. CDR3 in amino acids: CASGLRTGLYGYTF. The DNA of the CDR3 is TGTGCCAGTGGTCTGAGGACAGGGCTCTATGGCTACACCTTC.

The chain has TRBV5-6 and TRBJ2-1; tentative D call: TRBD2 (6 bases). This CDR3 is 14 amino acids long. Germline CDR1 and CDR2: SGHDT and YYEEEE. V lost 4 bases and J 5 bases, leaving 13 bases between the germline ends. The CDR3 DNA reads TGTGCCAGCAGCCCGGGACTGGCTAACAATGAGCAGTTCTTC. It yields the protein CASSPGLANNEQFF.

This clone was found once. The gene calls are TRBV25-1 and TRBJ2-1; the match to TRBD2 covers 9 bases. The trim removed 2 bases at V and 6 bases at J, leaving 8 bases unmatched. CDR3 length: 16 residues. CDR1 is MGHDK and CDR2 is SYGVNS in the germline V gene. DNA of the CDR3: TGTGCCAGCAGTGAAAAGGGGCGGGAGGGGCGCAATGAGCAGTTCTTC. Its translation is CASSEKGREGRNEQFF.

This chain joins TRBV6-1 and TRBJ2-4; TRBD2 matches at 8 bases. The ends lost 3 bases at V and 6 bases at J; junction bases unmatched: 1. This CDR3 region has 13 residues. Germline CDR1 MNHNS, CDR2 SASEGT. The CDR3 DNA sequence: TGTGCCAGCAGTGACGGGGGGGGAAACATTCAGTACTTC. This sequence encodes CASSDGGGNIQYF.

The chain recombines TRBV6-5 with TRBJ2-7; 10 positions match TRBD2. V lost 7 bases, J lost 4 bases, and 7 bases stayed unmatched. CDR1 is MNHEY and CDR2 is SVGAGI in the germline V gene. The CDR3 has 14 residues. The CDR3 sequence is CASMLAGEPYEQYF. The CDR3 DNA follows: TGTGCCAGCATGCTAGCGGGAGAACCTTACGAGCAGTACTTC.

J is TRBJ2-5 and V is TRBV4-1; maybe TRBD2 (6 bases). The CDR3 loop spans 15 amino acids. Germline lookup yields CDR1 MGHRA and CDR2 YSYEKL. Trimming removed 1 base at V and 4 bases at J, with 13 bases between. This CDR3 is CASSQVTGRRETQYF. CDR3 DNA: TGCGCCAGCAGCCAAGTTACGGGGAGGAGAGAGACCCAGTACTTC.

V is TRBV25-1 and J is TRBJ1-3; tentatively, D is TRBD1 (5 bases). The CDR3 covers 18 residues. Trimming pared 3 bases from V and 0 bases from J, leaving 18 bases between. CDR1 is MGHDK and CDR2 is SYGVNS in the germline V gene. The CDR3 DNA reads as TGTGCCAGCAGTGAGCCACCCCAGGGAATGGGCTCTGGAAACACCATATATTTT. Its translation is CASSEPPQGMGSGNTIYF.

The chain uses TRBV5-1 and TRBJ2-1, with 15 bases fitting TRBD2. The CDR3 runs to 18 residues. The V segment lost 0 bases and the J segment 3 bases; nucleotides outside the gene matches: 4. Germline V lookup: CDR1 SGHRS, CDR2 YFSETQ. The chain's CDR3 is CASSLEGLAGGNYNEQFF. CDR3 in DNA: TGCGCCAGCAGCTTGGAGGGACTAGCGGGAGGAAACTACAATGAGCAGTTCTTC.

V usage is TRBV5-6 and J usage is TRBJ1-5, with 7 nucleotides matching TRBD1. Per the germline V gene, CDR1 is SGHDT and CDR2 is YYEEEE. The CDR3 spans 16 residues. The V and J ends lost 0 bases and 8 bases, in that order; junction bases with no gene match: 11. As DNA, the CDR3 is TGTGCCAGCAGCTTGGCCCTAAGGACAGGCACCGAGCCCCAGCATTTT. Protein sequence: CASSLALRTGTEPQHF.

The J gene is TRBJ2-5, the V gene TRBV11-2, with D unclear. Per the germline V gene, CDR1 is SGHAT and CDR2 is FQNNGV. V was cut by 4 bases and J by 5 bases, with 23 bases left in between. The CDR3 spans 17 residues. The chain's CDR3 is CASSSRIGGVNPETQYF. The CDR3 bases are TGTGCCAGCAGCTCCCGGATAGGCGGAGTCAATCCGGAGACCCAGTACTTC.

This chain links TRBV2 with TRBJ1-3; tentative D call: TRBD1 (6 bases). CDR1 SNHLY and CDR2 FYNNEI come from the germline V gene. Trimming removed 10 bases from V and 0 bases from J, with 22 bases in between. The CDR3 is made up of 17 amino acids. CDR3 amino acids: CATNNYPGHNSGNTIYF. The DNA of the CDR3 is TGTGCCACCAATAACTACCCGGGACACAACTCTGGAAACACCATATATTTT.

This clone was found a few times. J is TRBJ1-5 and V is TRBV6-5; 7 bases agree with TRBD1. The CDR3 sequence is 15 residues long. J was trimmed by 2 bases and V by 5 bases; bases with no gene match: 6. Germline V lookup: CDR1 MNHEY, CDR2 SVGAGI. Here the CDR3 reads CASSPGGMGNQPQHF. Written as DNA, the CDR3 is TGTGCCAGCAGTCCAGGGGGAATGGGCAATCAGCCCCAGCATTTT.

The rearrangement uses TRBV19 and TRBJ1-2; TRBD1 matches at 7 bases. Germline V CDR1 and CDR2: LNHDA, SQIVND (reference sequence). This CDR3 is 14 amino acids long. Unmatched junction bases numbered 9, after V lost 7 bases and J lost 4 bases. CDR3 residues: CASTLTGSVYGYTF. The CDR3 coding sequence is TGTGCCAGTACCCTGACAGGGTCCGTCTATGGCTACACCTTC.

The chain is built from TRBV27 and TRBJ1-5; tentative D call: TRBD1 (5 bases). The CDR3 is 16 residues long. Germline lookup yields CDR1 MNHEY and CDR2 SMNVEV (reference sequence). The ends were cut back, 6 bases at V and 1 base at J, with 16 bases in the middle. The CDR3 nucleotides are TGTGCCAGCAGCCGATCGGGGGAATCAAGCAATCAGCCCCAGCATTTT. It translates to CASSRSGESSNQPQHF.

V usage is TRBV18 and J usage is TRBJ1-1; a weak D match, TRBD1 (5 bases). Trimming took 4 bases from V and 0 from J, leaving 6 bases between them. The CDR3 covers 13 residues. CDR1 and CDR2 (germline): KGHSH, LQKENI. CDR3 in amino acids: CASSQTVNTEAFF. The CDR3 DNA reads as TGTGCCAGCTCACAGACAGTGAACACTGAAGCTTTCTTT.

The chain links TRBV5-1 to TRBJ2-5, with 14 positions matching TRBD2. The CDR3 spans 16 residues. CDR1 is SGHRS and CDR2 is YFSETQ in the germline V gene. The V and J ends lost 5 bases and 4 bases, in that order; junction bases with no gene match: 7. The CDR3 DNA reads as TGCGCCAGCAGGGGGGCCGGGACTAGCGGGAGAGAGACCCAGTACTTC. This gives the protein CASRGAGTSGRETQYF.